Listed below are T cell receptor beta chains from one sample, sequenced in a study of cytomegalovirus exposure and HLA in healthy donors. Assay used: immunoSEQ multiplex PCR; TCRdb lists only in-frame clones, some missing. The sample lists 100,000 to 150,000 clones, nearly 90% occurring once. The sample taken for sequencing was PBMCs. The origin of the receptors is a man aged 30-40 years in good health and CMV-seronegative. Each CDR3 is given without its conserved first and last residue. For some rows the clone size is stated as once, few or many, or as a class when expanded; others skip it.

v_call: TRBV6-5; clone_size: NA; cdr3_aa: ASSYGRVGTEAF
v_call: TRBV18; clone_size: NA; cdr3_aa: ASSHLDRNTIY
v_call: TRBV9; clone_size: NA; cdr3_aa: ASSGGLAGITGELF
v_call: TRBV19; clone_size: NA; cdr3_aa: ASSIVGRSSPLH
v_call: TRBV23-1; clone_size: NA; cdr3_aa: ASSQKGDRVLNSPLH
v_call: TRBV10-3; clone_size: NA; cdr3_aa: ATTLTGNSRETQY
v_call: TRBV27; clone_size: NA; cdr3_aa: ASTFQGGETQY
v_call: TRBV7-8; clone_size: NA; cdr3_aa: ASRNRADTEAF
v_call: TRBV27; clone_size: NA; cdr3_aa: ASSSRSPGQGPYGYT
v_call: TRBV6-4; clone_size: NA; cdr3_aa: ASSVSGGAADTQY
v_call: TRBV5-1; clone_size: NA; cdr3_aa: ASSFADQPQH
v_call: TRBV6-1; clone_size: once; cdr3_aa: ASSEVAETYEQY
v_call: TRBV28; clone_size: NA; cdr3_aa: ASSLPQTGKGQPQH
v_call: TRBV4-1; clone_size: NA; cdr3_aa: ASSLAATNTEAF
v_call: TRBV12-5; clone_size: NA; cdr3_aa: ASGLVLGQGHTDTQY
v_call: TRBV6-1; clone_size: NA; cdr3_aa: ASRASYSLNQPQH
v_call: TRBV5-1; clone_size: NA; cdr3_aa: ASSPGGQETQY
v_call: TRBV4-1; clone_size: NA; cdr3_aa: ASSPVGQLNEKLF
v_call: TRBV7-2; clone_size: NA; cdr3_aa: ASSVDRVNYNEQF
v_call: TRBV4-1; clone_size: NA; cdr3_aa: ASSPARGYEQY
v_call: TRBV9; clone_size: once; cdr3_aa: ASSVGAANEKLF
v_call: TRBV10-1; clone_size: NA; cdr3_aa: ASSRDSANTGELF
v_call: TRBV6-5; clone_size: NA; cdr3_aa: ASSQGANTGELF
v_call: TRBV28; clone_size: NA; cdr3_aa: ASSSDSVNSNQPQH
v_call: TRBV9; clone_size: NA; cdr3_aa: ASSVALGSWSAKVNEQF
v_call: TRBV11-2; clone_size: NA; cdr3_aa: ASSLVRVVETQY
v_call: TRBV7-6; clone_size: NA; cdr3_aa: ASSWTGGDEQY
v_call: TRBV19; clone_size: NA; cdr3_aa: ASSIPGLTYEQY
v_call: TRBV9; clone_size: NA; cdr3_aa: ASSASHRGSGETQY
v_call: TRBV7-8; clone_size: NA; cdr3_aa: ASSFGQTDTQY
v_call: TRBV5-1; clone_size: NA; cdr3_aa: ASSLLGTQSYEQY
v_call: TRBV7-2; clone_size: NA; cdr3_aa: ASSPRRQPYEQY
v_call: TRBV28; clone_size: NA; cdr3_aa: ASAPGGSYGYT
v_call: TRBV19; clone_size: NA; cdr3_aa: ASSQTRASYEQY
v_call: TRBV5-1; clone_size: NA; cdr3_aa: ASSPTTGTGNTEAF
v_call: TRBV7-2; clone_size: NA; cdr3_aa: ASSLWTGSTDTQY
v_call: TRBV19; clone_size: NA; cdr3_aa: ASQQGNTDTQY
v_call: TRBV13; clone_size: NA; cdr3_aa: ASSSGQGEYEQY
v_call: TRBV6-1; clone_size: NA; cdr3_aa: ASSEALGLDSPLH
v_call: TRBV18; clone_size: NA; cdr3_aa: ASSPPPGWSYTEAF
v_call: TRBV7-9; clone_size: NA; cdr3_aa: ASSFGGHTEAF
v_call: TRBV4-1; clone_size: once; cdr3_aa: ASSQPPGLAGGQETQY
v_call: TRBV19; clone_size: NA; cdr3_aa: ASRRNTGELF
v_call: TRBV6-1; clone_size: NA; cdr3_aa: ASKTGSETQY
v_call: TRBV20-1; clone_size: NA; cdr3_aa: SARRGPEY